The 7 T cell receptor beta chains listed next were all sequenced from one sample in a study of blood T cell repertoires in COVID-19. TCRdb keeps only in-frame clones here, not all; method: immunoSEQ multiplex PCR. Seen here are 160,000 or so clones, 80% to 90% observed once, and the top ten hold roughly 11%. The sample was peripheral blood. The receptors here all came from a human donor in a cohort sampled during active COVID-19.

The chain recombines TRBV15 with TRBJ1-1, with a tentative D call TRBD1 (6 bases). The CDR3 contains 16 residues. V lost 3 bases to trimming and J lost 6 bases, with 20 bases between them. Per the germline V gene, CDR1 is LNHNV and CDR2 is YYDKDF (reference sequence). For the CDR3, the DNA is TGTGCCACCAGCAGGGAACAGGGATCTGGGTTCGCTGAAGCTTTCTTT. Translating it yields CATSREQGSGFAEAFF.

The chain is built from TRBV7-8 and TRBJ2-5, with 10 positions matching TRBD2. The CDR3 contains 16 residues. Trimming removed 0 bases from V and 5 bases from J; junction bases left unmatched: 6. CDR1 is SGHVS and CDR2 is FQNEAQ in the germline V gene. Written as DNA, the CDR3 is TGTGCCAGCAGCTTAGCGGCCCTAGCGGGGGTTGAGACCCAGTACTTC. Its protein is CASSLAALAGVETQYF.

The chain employs TRBV7-3 and TRBJ2-1, with TRBD2 matching 12 bases. Unmatched junction bases numbered 3, after V lost 2 bases and J lost 4 bases. Germline values: CDR1 SGHTA, CDR2 FQGTGA. The CDR3 has 16 residues. In DNA form, the CDR3 reads TGTGCCAGCAGCTTAGCGACTAGCGGGAGTTACAATGAGCAGTTCTTC. The encoded protein is CASSLATSGSYNEQFF.

This rearrangement joins TRBV7-2 to TRBJ2-7; 7 bases match TRBD1. V dropped 4 bases and J dropped 2; count of bases not matched to a gene: 11. Germline-derived CDR1 and CDR2 are SGHTA and FQGNSA. CDR3 length: 16 amino acids. This chain's CDR3 is CASSSWGTDYTYEQYF. CDR3 coding DNA: TGTGCCAGCAGCTCTTGGGGGACAGACTACACCTACGAGCAGTACTTC.

The chain combines TRBV7-2 with TRBJ2-7, with 14 bases matching TRBD2. The V gene end was trimmed by 8 bases and the J gene end by 6 bases; junction bases not matched to a gene: 3. Germline assignment: CDR1 SGHTA and CDR2 FQGNSA. The CDR3 runs to 13 residues. The CDR3 sequence is CASGLAGGSEQYF. CDR3 in DNA: TGTGCCAGCGGACTAGCGGGAGGATCCGAGCAGTACTTC. Filled out from reference TRBV7-2 and TRBJ2-7, the complete variable domain reads GAGVSQSPSNKVTEKGKDVELRCDPISGHTALYWYRQSLGQGLEFLIYFQGNSAPDKSGLPSDRFSAERTGGSVSTLTIQRTQQEDSAVYLCASGLAGGSEQYFGPGTRLTVT.

In the case of this clone: Other nucleotide sequences from this sample produce the same CDR3. The gene calls are TRBV7-3 and TRBJ2-5, with TRBD1 as a possible D gene (6 bases). This CDR3 has 13 amino acids. Trimming took off 3 bases at V and 3 bases at J, with 8 bases between the two ends. The germline V gene has CDR1 SGHTA and CDR2 FQGTGA. CDR3 nucleotide sequence: TGTGCCAGCAGCTTGGGGGCAGAAGAGACCCAGTACTTC. It encodes CASSLGAEETQYF.

The rearrangement links TRBV6-5 to TRBJ1-1; 7 bases match TRBD1. The CDR3 totals 13 residues. Germline loops: CDR1 MNHEY, CDR2 SVGAGI. V gave up 5 bases and J gave up 1 base; unmatched junction bases: 1. CDR3 region: CASSRQGNTEAFF. DNA of the CDR3: TGTGCCAGCAGTCGACAGGGGAACACTGAAGCTTTCTTT.